The 9 T cell receptor beta chains below all came from one sample that was sequenced in a study of blood T cell repertoires in COVID-19. Some clones are missing from TCRdb's copy, which holds only in-frame ones; the method was immunoSEQ multiplex PCR. The sample yields roughly 140,000 clones, around nine tenths seen once. Sequences were obtained from peripheral blood. These receptors all stem from a human donor in a cohort sampled during active COVID-19.

With regard to this clone: This may be a read error: a much more frequent sequence differs by one nucleotide. This rearrangement joins TRBV2 to TRBJ1-5, with 9 nucleotides matching TRBD1. Germline V CDR1 and CDR2: SNHLY, FYNNEI. This CDR3 is built from 14 residues. The CDR3 region is CVSRDRGGNQPQHF. The CDR3 region has the DNA TGTGTCAGCAGAGACAGGGGGGGCAATCAGCCCCAGCATTTT. The full variable domain, in which reference TRBV2 and TRBJ1-5 provide the parts outside the CDR3, is EPEVTQTPSHQVTQMGQEVILRCVPISNHLYFYWYRQILGQKVEFLVSFYNNEISEKSEIFDDQFSVERPDGSNFTLKIRSTKLEDSAMYFCVSRDRGGNQPQHFGDGTRLSIL.

The chain combines TRBV9 with TRBJ2-5; no clear D gene. Germline CDR1 and CDR2: SGDLS and YYNGEE. V lost 3 bases to trimming and J lost 2 bases, with 8 bases between them. The CDR3 is 13 amino acids. Here the CDR3 reads CASSAGWQETQYF. The CDR3 region has the DNA TGTGCCAGCAGCGCCGGTTGGCAAGAGACCCAGTACTTC.

This clone showed up just once. This rearrangement joins TRBV7-3 to TRBJ2-1; TRBD2 matches at 7 bases. The length of the CDR3 is 15 residues. J gave up 0 bases and V 4 bases, and 3 bases lay outside the gene matches. The germline CDR1 and CDR2 sequences are SGHTA and FQGTGA. The CDR3 sequence: CASSYLAASYNEQFF. The DNA for the CDR3 is TGTGCCAGCAGCTATCTAGCGGCCTCCTACAATGAGCAGTTCTTC.

This sequence joins TRBV3-1 (or the pseudogene TRBV3-2) and TRBJ2-2; 15 bases are a match to TRBD2. Germline CDR1 LGHDT, CDR2 YNNKEL (reference sequence). The CDR3 totals 17 residues. V lost 4 bases and J lost 6; bases outside the gene matches: 6. CDR3 sequence (DNA): TGTGCCAGCAGCCTTTGGACTAGCGGGAGGGCCTCCGGGGAGCTGTTTTTT. It translates to CASSLWTSGRASGELFF.

This clone was detected only once. V usage is TRBV30 and J usage is TRBJ1-4; D is ambiguous. The V end lost 0 bases, the J end lost 8 bases, and 10 bases lay between the germline ends. Germline CDR1 GTSNPN, CDR2 SVGIG (reference sequence). The CDR3 is 13 amino acids. CDR3 amino acids: CAWSVENREKLFF. CDR3 nucleotide sequence: TGTGCCTGGAGTGTAGAAAACCGGGAAAAACTGTTTTTT.

The CDR3 region has the DNA TGTGCCAGCAGCAAAGAAGGGACTAGCGGGAGGGCCTACGAGCAGTACTTC. Amino acid sequence: CASSKEGTSGRAYEQYF. The chain uses TRBV21-1 and TRBJ2-7; the table's D gene call, TRBD2, was not cross checked with the DNA. TRBV21-1 is a pseudogene. The CDR3 consists of 17 residues.

The rearrangement uses TRBV5-6 and TRBJ2-5, with TRBD1 as a possible D gene (5 bases). Germline CDR1 reads SGHDT; CDR2 reads YYEEEE. V was cut by 0 bases and J by 2 bases, with 5 bases left in between. This CDR3 has 13 amino acids. CDR3 protein: CASSLGQQETQYF. The CDR3 DNA is TGTGCCAGCAGCTTGGGACAGCAAGAGACCCAGTACTTC.

The genes are TRBV5-6 and TRBJ1-1, with 9 bases fitting TRBD1. CDR3 length: 14 amino acids. The V gene's germline CDR1 is SGHDT and CDR2 YYEEEE. V lost 0 bases, J lost 4 bases, and 1 base stayed unmatched. The CDR3: CASSLETGGTEAFF. The CDR3 DNA follows: TGTGCCAGCAGCTTGGAGACAGGGGGCACTGAAGCTTTCTTT.

The CDR3 loop reads CASSHTTSGRTDTQYF. The CDR3, as DNA: TGTGCCAGCAGCCATACTACTAGCGGGAGAACAGATACGCAGTATTTT. The V and J genes are TRBV5-5 and TRBJ2-3, with 11 nucleotides matching TRBD2. After removal of 4 bases from V and 3 bases from J, the junction contained 7 bases not matched to a gene. Germline V gene lookup returns CDR1 SGHKS and CDR2 YYEKEE (reference sequence). This CDR3 comprises 16 residues.